A selection of T cell receptor beta chains follows, all from one sample in a study of T cells in Graves' hyperthyroidism and ophthalmopathy. One entry per CDR3 protein results from TCRdb running MiXCR on the multiplex PCR reads. The sample holds approximately 330,000 distinct CDR3 sequences, 15% to 20% seen once. Sequencing was performed on blood. Every receptor here comes from a woman in her fifties or sixties with Graves' hyperthyroidism. The CDR3 runs from the conserved cysteine through the conserved F or W. Each record gives: CDR3 DNA, CDR3 protein, J gene, CDR3 length, V gene, clone size, D gene. D genes are given only for firm matches. A clone size is listed for some rows: how often the clone was seen (once, few, many), or a class if it is expanded.

CDR3nt: TGTGCCAGCAGCTTGCCGGGGGCGTATGAGCAGTTCTTC; CDR3aa: CASSLPGAYEQFF; j_gene: TRBJ2-1; len: 13; v_gene: TRBV5-4; abundance: -; d_gene: -
CDR3nt: TGTGCCAGCAGCTTTTTAGGGGTCTCGACCACGTACTTC; CDR3aa: CASSFLGVSTTYF; j_gene: TRBJ2-7; len: 13; v_gene: TRBV11-2; abundance: many; d_gene: -
CDR3nt: TGTGCCAGCAGGATCGAAGGAGATGAGCAGTTCTTC; CDR3aa: CASRIEGDEQFF; j_gene: TRBJ2-1; len: 12; v_gene: TRBV2; abundance: many; d_gene: -
CDR3nt: TGTGCCAGCAGCCCCGACCGACAGGTCCAAGAGACCCAGTACTTC; CDR3aa: CASSPDRQVQETQYF; j_gene: TRBJ2-5; len: 15; v_gene: TRBV5-5; abundance: many; d_gene: -
CDR3nt: TGTGCCTCACGCGGACTAGCGGGACGGGATACGCAGTATTTT; CDR3aa: CASRGLAGRDTQYF; j_gene: TRBJ2-3; len: 14; v_gene: TRBV30; abundance: many; d_gene: TRBD2
CDR3nt: TGCGCCAGCAGCCTGGGACTAGCGGGGGGGTACACCGGGGAGCTGTTTTTT; CDR3aa: CASSLGLAGGYTGELFF; j_gene: TRBJ2-2; len: 17; v_gene: TRBV4-1; abundance: few; d_gene: TRBD2
CDR3nt: TGTGCCAGCAGTGTTTTTGGGGGACACCTTTCCCAGAACACTGAAGCTTTCTTT; CDR3aa: CASSVFGGHLSQNTEAFF; j_gene: TRBJ1-1; len: 18; v_gene: TRBV6-1; abundance: many; d_gene: -
CDR3nt: TGTGCCAGCAGCGTAGCTAAGAGTAATTCACCCCTCCACTTT; CDR3aa: CASSVAKSNSPLHF; j_gene: TRBJ1-6; len: 14; v_gene: TRBV9; abundance: few; d_gene: -
CDR3nt: TGTGCCAGCACCCTGTACATCGATTCACCCCTCCACTTT; CDR3aa: CASTLYIDSPLHF; j_gene: TRBJ1-6; len: 13; v_gene: TRBV6-1; abundance: -; d_gene: -
CDR3nt: TGTGCCAGCAGTGCATCTAGGGTCAGGGGTCGTAACACTGAAGCTTTCTTT; CDR3aa: CASSASRVRGRNTEAFF; j_gene: TRBJ1-1; len: 17; v_gene: TRBV2; abundance: few; d_gene: -
CDR3nt: TGTGCCAGCAGTGAGTTTGACGGGGCGAACACCTTC; CDR3aa: CASSEFDGANTF; j_gene: TRBJ1-2; len: 12; v_gene: TRBV2; abundance: -; d_gene: -
CDR3nt: TGCAGCGTTGAGGGGGTACTTGGAAACACCATATATTTT; CDR3aa: CSVEGVLGNTIYF; j_gene: TRBJ1-3; len: 13; v_gene: TRBV29-1; abundance: -; d_gene: -
CDR3nt: TGTGCCAGCAGCTTAGGGGTTGCGGGGACAGTGAACACTGAAGCTTTCTTT; CDR3aa: CASSLGVAGTVNTEAFF; j_gene: TRBJ1-1; len: 17; v_gene: TRBV11-2; abundance: many; d_gene: TRBD1
CDR3nt: TGTGCCTGGAGTTCGGCCCCGTTGGACTATGGCTACACCTTC; CDR3aa: CAWSSAPLDYGYTF; j_gene: TRBJ1-2; len: 14; v_gene: TRBV30; abundance: many; d_gene: -
CDR3nt: TGTGCCAGCAGACTTGCGGGGACGGACCTAGAGCAGTACTTC; CDR3aa: CASRLAGTDLEQYF; j_gene: TRBJ2-7; len: 14; v_gene: TRBV27; abundance: many; d_gene: -
CDR3nt: TGTGCCACTCGACAGGGGAGGGAGACTGAAGCTTTCTTT; CDR3aa: CATRQGRETEAFF; j_gene: TRBJ1-1; len: 13; v_gene: TRBV18; abundance: many; d_gene: TRBD1
CDR3nt: TGCAGTGCTAGAGAGGCCGGGCGCACCACCGGGGAGCTGTTTTTT; CDR3aa: CSAREAGRTTGELFF; j_gene: TRBJ2-2; len: 15; v_gene: TRBV20-1; abundance: many; d_gene: -
CDR3nt: TGTGCCAGCAGTTATGCAGAGGGGGAAAAACTGTTTTTT; CDR3aa: CASSYAEGEKLFF; j_gene: TRBJ1-4; len: 13; v_gene: TRBV12-3/TRBV12-4; abundance: -; d_gene: -
CDR3nt: TGTGCCAGCAGCATGGGCGGGGATGGCTACACCTTC; CDR3aa: CASSMGGDGYTF; j_gene: TRBJ1-2; len: 12; v_gene: TRBV11-1; abundance: many; d_gene: -
CDR3nt: TGTGCCAGCAGCCGATACAAGAACACCGGGGAGCTGTTTTTT; CDR3aa: CASSRYKNTGELFF; j_gene: TRBJ2-2; len: 14; v_gene: TRBV7-3; abundance: many; d_gene: -
CDR3nt: TGCGCCAGCACGGGGGTCAGCGGCTACACCTTC; CDR3aa: CASTGVSGYTF; j_gene: TRBJ1-2; len: 11; v_gene: TRBV5-1; abundance: many; d_gene: -
CDR3nt: TGCAGCGTTGATCGGGGGACACTTGGCACTGAAGCTTTCTTT; CDR3aa: CSVDRGTLGTEAFF; j_gene: TRBJ1-1; len: 14; v_gene: TRBV29-1; abundance: -; d_gene: -
CDR3nt: TGTGCCAGCAGTCCGGGACAGGGGATGGGCAATGAGCAGTTCTTC; CDR3aa: CASSPGQGMGNEQFF; j_gene: TRBJ2-1; len: 15; v_gene: TRBV5-8; abundance: -; d_gene: TRBD1
CDR3nt: TGTGCCATCAGTGAGTCGAGTTTGGTGGCAGGGGCATCCTACGAGCAGTACTTC; CDR3aa: CAISESSLVAGASYEQYF; j_gene: TRBJ2-7; len: 18; v_gene: TRBV10-3; abundance: few; d_gene: -
CDR3nt: TGCGCCAGCAGCTTGATGGAGTCCGGAAACACCATATATTTT; CDR3aa: CASSLMESGNTIYF; j_gene: TRBJ1-3; len: 14; v_gene: TRBV5-1; abundance: few; d_gene: -
CDR3nt: TGCAGTGCTCAGGGGGAGAGCAATCAGCCCCAGCATTTT; CDR3aa: CSAQGESNQPQHF; j_gene: TRBJ1-5; len: 13; v_gene: TRBV20-1; abundance: -; d_gene: TRBD1
CDR3nt: TGCGCCAGCAGCTGGGGGACGGCGAATAACAATGAGCAGTTCTTC; CDR3aa: CASSWGTANNNEQFF; j_gene: TRBJ2-1; len: 15; v_gene: TRBV5-1; abundance: -; d_gene: -
CDR3nt: TGCGCCAGCAGCCAATTACTAGCGGGGGGGCCGTTCGCAGATACGCAGTATTTT; CDR3aa: CASSQLLAGGPFADTQYF; j_gene: TRBJ2-3; len: 18; v_gene: TRBV27; abundance: -; d_gene: TRBD2
CDR3nt: TGCAGTGCTAGAAGCGGGAGGTTCCACGAGCAGTACTTC; CDR3aa: CSARSGRFHEQYF; j_gene: TRBJ2-7; len: 13; v_gene: TRBV20-1; abundance: many; d_gene: TRBD2
CDR3nt: TGCAGTGCTAGACAGCCCGAAAGATTTTACGAGCAGTACTTC; CDR3aa: CSARQPERFYEQYF; j_gene: TRBJ2-7; len: 14; v_gene: TRBV20-1; abundance: few; d_gene: -
CDR3nt: TGTGCCAGCACCTTAACAGTTCGGGATACGCAGTATTTT; CDR3aa: CASTLTVRDTQYF; j_gene: TRBJ2-3; len: 13; v_gene: TRBV7-2; abundance: -; d_gene: -
CDR3nt: TGTGCCACCACGAGTTTGGGGGTGACTGAAGCTTTCTTT; CDR3aa: CATTSLGVTEAFF; j_gene: TRBJ1-1; len: 13; v_gene: TRBV19; abundance: -; d_gene: -
CDR3nt: TGTGCCAGCAGCCCAGCCAGGGAGACCCAGTACTTC; CDR3aa: CASSPARETQYF; j_gene: TRBJ2-5; len: 12; v_gene: TRBV14; abundance: -; d_gene: -
CDR3nt: TGCAGTGCCACTTCCTGGGGAAAACTGTTTTTT; CDR3aa: CSATSWGKLFF; j_gene: TRBJ1-4; len: 11; v_gene: TRBV20-1; abundance: -; d_gene: -
CDR3nt: TGTGCCAGCAGCCAAGGAGGAGGAGATAGCAATCAGCCCCAGCATTTT; CDR3aa: CASSQGGGDSNQPQHF; j_gene: TRBJ1-5; len: 16; v_gene: TRBV3-1; abundance: many; d_gene: -
CDR3nt: TGTGCCAGCAGCCTCTCCCGGGACACAGATACGCAGTATTTT; CDR3aa: CASSLSRDTDTQYF; j_gene: TRBJ2-3; len: 14; v_gene: TRBV7-3; abundance: few; d_gene: -
CDR3nt: TGTGCCAGCTCACCACGGAGAGGGGAATCGGATACGCAGTATTTT; CDR3aa: CASSPRRGESDTQYF; j_gene: TRBJ2-3; len: 15; v_gene: TRBV18; abundance: many; d_gene: -
CDR3nt: TGCAGTGCTAGCGGCGGGATGGGCACTGAAGCTTTCTTT; CDR3aa: CSASGGMGTEAFF; j_gene: TRBJ1-1; len: 13; v_gene: TRBV20-1; abundance: few; d_gene: -
CDR3nt: TGTGCCAGCAGTCACCTGACAGGGGGACCGACTAACTATGGCTACACCTTC; CDR3aa: CASSHLTGGPTNYGYTF; j_gene: TRBJ1-2; len: 17; v_gene: TRBV6-5; abundance: few; d_gene: TRBD1
CDR3nt: TGTGCCAGCAGCCAAGCGTCCGGAGCGGTGGAACACGAGCAGTACTTC; CDR3aa: CASSQASGAVEHEQYF; j_gene: TRBJ2-7; len: 16; v_gene: TRBV3-1; abundance: many; d_gene: -
CDR3nt: TGTGCCAGCATCACAGGGGGCGCCGATGGCTACACCTTC; CDR3aa: CASITGGADGYTF; j_gene: TRBJ1-2; len: 13; v_gene: TRBV7-9; abundance: -; d_gene: TRBD1
CDR3nt: TGCAGTGCCCTAGCGGGGGGCTACACAGATACGCAGTATTTT; CDR3aa: CSALAGGYTDTQYF; j_gene: TRBJ2-3; len: 14; v_gene: TRBV20-1; abundance: few; d_gene: TRBD2
CDR3nt: TGCAGCGTGACGGGGGCCGCAACTAATGAAAAACTGTTTTTT; CDR3aa: CSVTGAATNEKLFF; j_gene: TRBJ1-4; len: 14; v_gene: TRBV29-1; abundance: few; d_gene: -
CDR3nt: TGTGCCAGCAGCCTTGGGTCGGGACCGGCTAATGAAAAACTGTTTTTT; CDR3aa: CASSLGSGPANEKLFF; j_gene: TRBJ1-4; len: 16; v_gene: TRBV3-1; abundance: few; d_gene: -
CDR3nt: TGCGCCAGCAGCGGGCTAGCGGGAGTGGCGGAGACCCAGTACTTC; CDR3aa: CASSGLAGVAETQYF; j_gene: TRBJ2-5; len: 15; v_gene: TRBV5-1; abundance: many; d_gene: TRBD2
CDR3nt: TGTGCCAGCAGTTTAGAGACAGGGGGCGGGGAGACCCAGTACTTC; CDR3aa: CASSLETGGGETQYF; j_gene: TRBJ2-5; len: 15; v_gene: TRBV12-3/TRBV12-4; abundance: many; d_gene: TRBD1
CDR3nt: TGTGCCAGCAGCACAGCAGGCCCCTACAATGAGCAGTTCTTC; CDR3aa: CASSTAGPYNEQFF; j_gene: TRBJ2-1; len: 14; v_gene: TRBV12-3/TRBV12-4; abundance: few; d_gene: -
CDR3nt: TGCAGTGCTAGAGGCCGGACAGCTCTGGAGCAGTTCTTC; CDR3aa: CSARGRTALEQFF; j_gene: TRBJ2-1; len: 13; v_gene: TRBV20-1; abundance: many; d_gene: -
CDR3nt: TGCGCCAGCAGCGGAGGACATATCGAGGGGTACACTGAAGCTTTCTTT; CDR3aa: CASSGGHIEGYTEAFF; j_gene: TRBJ1-1; len: 16; v_gene: TRBV5-1; abundance: few; d_gene: -
CDR3nt: TGTGCCAGCAGACTGGGGACAGATACGCAGTATTTT; CDR3aa: CASRLGTDTQYF; j_gene: TRBJ2-3; len: 12; v_gene: TRBV12-3/TRBV12-4; abundance: few; d_gene: -
CDR3nt: TGCAGTGCTAGCCGGGGAGCAACTAATGAAAAACTGTTTTTT; CDR3aa: CSASRGATNEKLFF; j_gene: TRBJ1-4; len: 14; v_gene: TRBV20-1; abundance: -; d_gene: -
CDR3nt: TGTGCCAGCAGTTACTCGTATCTTAGCAATCAGCCCCAGCATTTT; CDR3aa: CASSYSYLSNQPQHF; j_gene: TRBJ1-5; len: 15; v_gene: TRBV6-2/TRBV6-3; abundance: -; d_gene: -
CDR3nt: TGCAGTGCGACGACTAGCGGGAGTGGGTACGAGCAGTACTTC; CDR3aa: CSATTSGSGYEQYF; j_gene: TRBJ2-7; len: 14; v_gene: TRBV20-1; abundance: many; d_gene: TRBD2
CDR3nt: TGTGCCAGCAGTGGACAGGGGACCTACGAGCAGTACTTC; CDR3aa: CASSGQGTYEQYF; j_gene: TRBJ2-7; len: 13; v_gene: TRBV27; abundance: few; d_gene: TRBD1